This T cell receptor beta chain was obtained from a study of a mutant IDH1 vaccine in newly diagnosed glioma. Study summary: Averaging roughly 40 years of age, treated patients were roughly 60% male and roughly 40% female. It was radiotherapy, temozolomide, or both that patients received previously, with most receiving both.

The ends lost 6 bases at V and 2 bases at J; junction bases unmatched: 6. The CDR3 length is 14 residues. CDR1 LNHDA and CDR2 SQIVND come from the germline V gene (reference sequence). Points from the study as a whole: Evidence of vaccine-induced immune responses was documented in nearly 95% of patients.

This clone was detected only once. The antigen is undetermined. Some clones are missing from TCRdb's copy, which holds only in-frame ones; the method was immunoSEQ multiplex PCR. The table lists around 15,000 clones, roughly 95% of them singletons, with about 3.9% in the top ten. Time point indicated: baseline, week 1 (first vaccination visit). Treatment denoted: pre-vaccination baseline after standard-of-care therapy. Those who donated had recent WHO grade 3 or 4 IDH1-mutant, ATRX-lost astrocytomas. The sample here was peripheral blood mononuclear cells (PBMCs), taken from a glioma patient treated with radiotherapy, temozolomide or both. This clonotype originated in a woman aged 18-29 years with glioma. Some clones in this sample may be carry-over from other donors' samples. The genes are TRBV19 and TRBJ1-2, with 7 bases lining up with TRBD1. CDR3 bases: TGTGCCAGTAGGAAAGACAGGGCGAACTATGGCTACACCTTC. This codes for CASRKDRANYGYTF.